These T cell receptor beta chains were read from a single sample in a study of cytomegalovirus exposure and HLA in healthy donors. Sequenced by immunoSEQ multiplex PCR; TCRdb stores in-frame clones only, minus some. The sample has about 100,000 clones; 70% to 80% are singletons. The specimen was PBMCs. Source of these receptors: a woman aged 55-70 years in good health and CMV-seropositive. The CDR3 runs from the conserved cysteine through the conserved F or W. A D gene is named only where the DNA matches it firmly. Size is omitted from some rows. Given values are once, few, many or a class for expanded clones.

D gene | clone size | J gene | V gene | CDR3 protein | CDR3 DNA
TRBD2 | once | TRBJ2-1 | TRBV27 | CASSLRLAGSYNEQFF | TGTGCCAGCAGTTTAAGGCTAGCGGGCTCCTACAATGAGCAGTTCTTC
- | once | TRBJ2-3 | TRBV5-1 | CASSSDTDTQYF | TGCGCCAGCAGCTCAGACACAGATACGCAGTATTTT
- | - | TRBJ2-6 | TRBV7-9 | CASPADGANVLTF | TGTGCCAGTCCAGCGGACGGGGCCAACGTCCTGACTTTC
- | - | TRBJ2-7 | TRBV12-2 | CASRPNGVPSYEQYF | TGTGCAAGTCGCCCAAACGGAGTACCGTCCTACGAGCAGTACTTC
TRBD1 | few | TRBJ2-7 | TRBV6-6 | CASSRGTGDLEQYF | TGTGCCAGCAGTAGAGGGACAGGTGATCTCGAGCAGTACTTC
TRBD1 | - | TRBJ1-3 | TRBV4-1 | CASSQGPSQGGGNTIYF | TGCGCCAGCAGCCAAGGACCTTCACAGGGGGGAGGAAACACCATATATTTT
- | - | TRBJ2-6 | TRBV30 | CAWSRSGANVLTF | TGTGCCTGGAGCCGGTCTGGGGCCAACGTCCTGACTTTC
- | - | TRBJ2-5 | TRBV4-2 | CASSRTTSAQETQYF | TGTGCCAGCAGCCGAACGACATCGGCCCAAGAGACCCAGTACTTC
- | - | TRBJ1-2 | TRBV29-1 | CSVELAGNYGYTF | TGCAGCGTTGAATTGGCAGGGAACTATGGCTACACCTTC
- | - | TRBJ1-3 | TRBV5-1 | CASRTGGVGAIYF | TGCGCCAGCAGAACGGGAGGAGTGGGTGCCATATATTTT
TRBD2 | - | TRBJ2-1 | TRBV6-5 | CASSWGLAGNEQFF | TGTGCCAGCAGTTGGGGACTAGCGGGGAATGAGCAGTTCTTC
- | few | TRBJ2-6 | TRBV10-2 | CASSGQGTTSGANVLTF | TGCGCCAGCAGTGGGCAGGGAACAACCTCTGGGGCCAACGTCCTGACTTTC
- | - | TRBJ1-1 | TRBV5-4 | CASSAGGPKTNTEAFF | TGTGCCAGCAGCGCGGGGGGACCGAAAACGAACACTGAAGCTTTCTTT
- | few | TRBJ1-4 | TRBV6-1 | CASSEASSPQVEKLFF | TGTGCCAGCAGTGAAGCGAGTTCACCCCAGGTTGAAAAACTGTTTTTT
TRBD2 | - | TRBJ2-3 | TRBV9 | CASSVGLAGASTDTQYF | TGTGCCAGCAGCGTAGGACTAGCGGGCGCCTCCACAGATACGCAGTATTTT
TRBD1 | - | TRBJ2-7 | TRBV27 | CASRRQGSYEQYF | TGTGCCAGCAGGCGACAGGGGTCCTACGAGCAGTACTTC
TRBD1 | - | TRBJ2-7 | TRBV7-9 | CASRGQLYEQYF | TGTGCCAGCAGGGGACAGCTCTACGAGCAGTACTTC
- | once | TRBJ2-7 | TRBV20-1 | CSAAQGYEQYF | TGCAGTGCTGCACAGGGATACGAGCAGTACTTC
- | - | TRBJ2-1 | TRBV5-6 | CASMIRTGTQFF | TGTGCCAGCATGATACGGACGGGAACGCAGTTCTTC
- | many | TRBJ2-5 | TRBV2 | CASVREETQYF | TGTGCCAGCGTCCGGGAGGAGACCCAGTACTTC
- | - | TRBJ2-7 | TRBV29-1 | CSVEVPSGQLYEQYF | TGCAGCGTTGAAGTCCCATCAGGACAGCTCTACGAGCAGTACTTC
TRBD1 | - | TRBJ2-2 | TRBV6-4 | CASSLNHRGSGELFF | TGTGCCAGCAGCCTCAACCACAGGGGCTCCGGGGAGCTGTTTTTT
- | - | TRBJ1-2 | TRBV11-2 | CASSLEGRADYGYTF | TGTGCCAGCAGCTTAGAAGGCAGGGCCGACTATGGCTACACCTTC
- | - | TRBJ1-2 | TRBV5-6 | CASSMDAIYGYTF | TGTGCCAGCAGCATGGACGCGATCTATGGCTACACCTTC
TRBD1 | - | TRBJ1-4 | TRBV5-1 | CASSRTGEGWLFF | TGCGCCAGCAGCCGGACAGGGGAGGGATGGCTGTTTTTT
TRBD1 | - | TRBJ1-4 | TRBV30 | CAWSGADRGRSGEKLFF | TGTGCCTGGAGTGGAGCGGACAGGGGCAGGTCAGGAGAAAAACTGTTTTTT
- | few | TRBJ1-1 | TRBV5-6 | CASSLNRAEAFF | TGTGCCAGCAGCTTGAATCGGGCTGAAGCTTTCTTT
- | - | TRBJ2-1 | TRBV19 | CASSTAGGQFF | TGTGCCAGTAGTACTGCGGGCGGGCAGTTCTTC
- | - | TRBJ1-5 | TRBV28 | CAGRQSKGDRAQHF | TGTGCCGGAAGACAGTCGAAGGGGGATCGAGCCCAGCATTTT
TRBD2 | - | TRBJ2-7 | TRBV7-9 | CASSLGLAGLEQYF | TGTGCCAGCAGCTTAGGGCTAGCGGGACTCGAGCAGTACTTC
- | - | TRBJ2-7 | TRBV30 | CAWSVVGAYEQYF | TGTGCCTGGAGTGTGGTGGGAGCCTACGAGCAGTACTTC
- | - | TRBJ2-2 | TRBV23-1 | CASSQSWFAGTGELFF | TGCGCCAGCAGTCAATCTTGGTTCGCGGGCACCGGGGAGCTGTTTTTT
TRBD2 | - | TRBJ2-3 | TRBV29-1 | CSVEDRGGVTQYF | TGCAGCGTTGAAGACCGGGGGGGTGTTACGCAGTATTTT
- | - | TRBJ1-6 | TRBV28 | CASSVGQNSPLHF | TGTGCCAGCAGTGTGGGACAAAATTCACCCCTCCACTTT
- | - | TRBJ1-2 | TRBV4-1 | CASSHTRTPNYGYTF | TGCGCCAGCAGCCACACCAGGACACCGAACTATGGCTACACCTTC
TRBD1 | - | TRBJ1-2 | TRBV27 | CASSSLARNRGVDYGYTF | TGTGCCAGCAGTTCTCTAGCCAGAAACAGGGGTGTGGACTATGGCTACACCTTC
- | - | TRBJ2-1 | TRBV20-1 | CSAPGDEQFF | TGCAGTGCGCCGGGGGATGAGCAGTTCTTC
TRBD2 | few | TRBJ2-7 | TRBV29-1 | CSGTSGRKDEQYF | TGCAGCGGGACTAGCGGGAGGAAGGACGAGCAGTACTTC
- | - | TRBJ1-1 | TRBV19 | CASSIGTYTEAFF | TGTGCCAGTAGTATTGGGACTTACACTGAAGCTTTCTTT
- | - | TRBJ2-1 | TRBV7-3 | CASSLCPPNKPWGVSCNEQFF | TGTGCCAGCAGCTTATGTCCTCCAAATAAACCTTGGGGGGTTTCGTGTAATGAGCAGTTCTTC
TRBD2 | - | TRBJ2-1 | TRBV2 | CASTSGNYNEQFF | TGTGCCAGCACTAGCGGGAACTACAATGAGCAGTTCTTC
TRBD1 | - | TRBJ2-1 | TRBV2 | CASTGQVIYNEQFF | TGTGCCAGCACAGGACAGGTTATCTACAATGAGCAGTTCTTC
- | - | TRBJ1-5 | TRBV30 | CAWSVRGSYQPQHF | TGTGCCTGGAGTGTACGCGGGTCCTATCAGCCCCAGCATTTT
TRBD2 | - | TRBJ2-1 | TRBV2 | CASRATSGNYNEQFF | TGTGCCAGCAGAGCCACTAGCGGCAATTACAATGAGCAGTTCTTC
- | few | TRBJ1-4 | TRBV13 | CASAGAKGGVREKLFF | TGTGCCAGCGCCGGGGCCAAGGGGGGGGTTCGTGAAAAACTGTTTTTT
- | - | TRBJ2-3 | TRBV10-2 | CASSDWGQTDTQYF | TGCGCCAGCAGTGATTGGGGGCAGACAGATACGCAGTATTTT
TRBD1 | - | TRBJ2-4 | TRBV6-5 | CASSYRIQGAQNIQYF | TGTGCCAGCAGTTACAGGATTCAGGGGGCCCAAAACATTCAGTACTTC
TRBD1 | - | TRBJ2-7 | TRBV27 | CASRFRDRALFEQYF | TGTGCCAGCAGGTTCCGGGACAGGGCTCTCTTCGAGCAGTACTTC
TRBD1 | - | TRBJ2-7 | TRBV18 | CASSRTGQKYEQYF | TGTGCCAGCTCTCGGACAGGTCAAAAGTACGAGCAGTACTTC
- | - | TRBJ1-2 | TRBV6-1 | CASGRWGDYGYTF | TGTGCCAGCGGCAGATGGGGGGACTATGGCTACACCTTC
TRBD1 | - | TRBJ2-7 | TRBV10-3 | CACSRQGDVKYF | TGTGCCTGTTCCAGGCAGGGGGATGTGAAGTACTTC
- | - | TRBJ1-2 | TRBV30 | CAWSVGGSYTF | TGTGCCTGGAGTGTAGGCGGTAGCTACACCTTC
- | - | TRBJ2-5 | TRBV6-6 | CASSFRQQETQYF | TGTGCCAGCAGTTTCCGACAGCAAGAGACCCAGTACTTC
TRBD1 | - | TRBJ1-5 | TRBV19 | CASTRQGWQPQHF | TGTGCCAGTACCAGACAGGGTTGGCAGCCCCAGCATTTT